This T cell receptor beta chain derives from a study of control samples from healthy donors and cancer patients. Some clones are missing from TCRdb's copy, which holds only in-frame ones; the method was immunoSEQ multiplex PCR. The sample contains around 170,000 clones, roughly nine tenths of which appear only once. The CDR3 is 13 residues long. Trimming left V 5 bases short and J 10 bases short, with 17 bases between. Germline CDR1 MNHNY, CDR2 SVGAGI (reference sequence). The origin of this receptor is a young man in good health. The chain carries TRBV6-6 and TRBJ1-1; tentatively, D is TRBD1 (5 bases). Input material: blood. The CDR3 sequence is CASSATAYFGAFF. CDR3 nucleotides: TGTGCCAGCAGTGCGACAGCGTACTTTGGAGCTTTCTTT.